This T cell receptor (beta chain) is from a study of T cell responses to AZD1222 COVID-19 vaccine (dated by TCRdb to 2020 to 2022). In terms of the full investigation: AZD1222 recipients given second doses at about 4 weeks or at about 12 weeks were pooled, since spike-specific TCR depth and breadth were not found to differ between the two schedules. Trial participants were enrolled by age into subgroups of 18-55, 56-69 and 70-plus years, and around 150, 29 and 61 TCR-sequenced participants, respectively, were included in these subgroups. TCR sequencing was performed for about 240 trial participants, of whom approximately 200 were given two doses of AZD1222 and 26 were given two doses of MenACWY control vaccine. Broad study findings and their caveats: A significant rise in spike-specific TCR breadth and depth was observed after two AZD1222 doses relative to day 0 and relative to MenACWY recipients. Conclusions about previously exposed vaccinees were limited because only a handful of AZD1222 recipients were SARS-CoV-2 seropositive at baseline. CD4 TCRs associated with the vaccine covered the entire spike protein, and the dominant responses were in regions 160-218 and 743-854. The 56-69-year group was small, and its depth increase did not reach significance, likely because of low power. Reportedly, close to half of the unique spike-specific TCRs recognized epitopes lying outside the regions that are mutated in the B.1.351 and B.1.1.7 variants. Because no day 14 peak-response samples were available, repertoires were characterized only after the peak T cell response. Participants were mostly white British and included more females than males, and it was suggested by the authors that clonal diversity may have been underestimated.

Interpreted using the paper, the time point label stands for: baseline before first vaccination. The vaccinee samples were drawn from two UK trials, COV001 and COV002, one of which was a single-blind randomized controlled phase 2/3 trial testing AZD1222 (ChAdOx1 nCoV-19) in healthy adults. For TCRbeta chain sequencing, PBMC samples from trial participants were taken at day 0 and at day 28 after the second dose. Trimmed from V: 3 bases; trimmed from J: 4 bases; junction bases lacking a gene match: 7. The CDR1 and CDR2 encoded by the germline V gene (reference sequence) are LNHDA and SQIVND. Its CDR3 holds 15 amino acids, cysteine through phenylalanine. Only the CDR3 portion is preserved as DNA: 45 bases, with reading frame beginning at the first base. Points on this clone: No cognate antigen has been identified for it. Base qualities are missing; no much larger clone stands one base away.

The CDR3 regions of human TCRbeta chains were subjected to immunosequencing. In the source study's methods: TCRs in the repertoires were compared against a reference library of SARS-CoV-2-specific TCRs that had been generated with the MIRA antigen-specificity platform. Breadth was defined as the fraction of unique TCRs that were SARS-CoV-2-associated, and depth was defined as the fraction of total T cells that were SARS-CoV-2-associated. Each spike-specific TCR was assigned to its reactive spike region and to a CD4 or CD8 class using the MIRA data. Log10-transformed breadth and depth values were compared by one-way ANOVA with Sidak's multiple comparisons tests. The table comes from immuneACCESS by way of TCRdb, which keeps in-frame sequences with V and J called. Part of the clones is missing from these tables; in studies checked, under half for an unresolved V gene and the rest for unknown reasons. V and J calls and clone size are copied from that table; D and trimming were computed from the DNA. Here the sample has approximately 97,000 clones; about 88% occur a single time. 5% of the sample goes to the ten largest clones.

The chain is assembled from TRBV19 and TRBJ2-3, with 7 bases aligning to TRBD1. The material sequenced was peripheral blood, taken on day 0 of AZD1222 vaccination. The receptor was isolated from an adult in good health. The DNA sequence reads TGTGCCAGTAGTATGAGGACAGGTTTCGCAGATACGCAGTATTTT. It translates to CASSMRTGFADTQYF. Reference TRBV19 and TRBJ2-3 proteins supply the regions before and after the CDR3; the full variable domain is: DGGITQSPKYLFRKEGQNVTLSCEQNLNHDAMYWYRQDPGQGLRLIYYSQIVNDFQKGDIAEGYSVSREKKESFPLTVTSAQKNPTAFYLCASSMRTGFADTQYFGPGTRLTVL.